This TCR beta chain emerged from a study of blood T cells in healthy people across ages. Across the study: About one barcoded beta molecule per two T cells came from capture by template switching.

Then a second PCR, running roughly 7 to 11 cycles, was carried out with a sample-barcoded 5' primer and a J-beta primer mix. TCRdb passed the 5' RACE reads through MiXCR, listing each CDR3 protein once. There are about 730,000 distinct CDR3 sequences in the sample; approximately 43% occur only once, and around a fifth lies in the top ten. CDR1 and CDR2 (germline): SGHDT, YYEEEE. With 3 bases removed from V and 4 bases from J, the gap between germline ends came to 16 bases. The CDR3 is 15 amino acids. This clonotype was detected only a few times. Donors were healthy Caucasian individuals from Russia aged roughly 6 to 90. A minimum of 6.5 million PBMCs was isolated per sample.

The sequenced material came from blood. The sequence was obtained from a woman in her sixties or seventies in good health. The gene calls are TRBV5-6 and TRBJ1-2; D not certain. The CDR3, as DNA: TGTGCCAGCAGCTCAGACCGGAAGATCCCCTATGGCTACACCTTC. This encodes CASSSDRKIPYGYTF.